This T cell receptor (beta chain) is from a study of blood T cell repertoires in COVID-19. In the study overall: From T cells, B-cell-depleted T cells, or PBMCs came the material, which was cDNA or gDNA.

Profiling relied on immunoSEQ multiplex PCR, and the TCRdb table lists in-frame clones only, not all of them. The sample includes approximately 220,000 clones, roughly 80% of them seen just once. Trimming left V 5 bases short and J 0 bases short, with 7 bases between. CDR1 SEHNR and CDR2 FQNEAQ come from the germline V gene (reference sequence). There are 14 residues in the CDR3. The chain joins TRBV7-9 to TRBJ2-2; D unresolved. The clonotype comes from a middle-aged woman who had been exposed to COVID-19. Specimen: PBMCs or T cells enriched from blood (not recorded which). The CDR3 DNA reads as TGTGCCAGCAGCACACGGGCGAACACCGGGGAGCTGTTTTTT. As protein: CASSTRANTGELFF.